The rows below give T cell receptor beta chains drawn from one sample of a study of cytotoxic CD8 clonotypes in ibrutinib-treated CLL. Sequencing was performed with immunoSEQ multiplex PCR; in TCRdb, only in-frame clones are kept and a portion is missing. This table holds under 200,000 clones, 84% found once. Sequencing was performed on PBMCs, taken after 24 months of ibrutinib treatment. These receptors were taken from a human donor with chronic lymphocytic leukemia. CDR3s include the opening cysteine and the closing phenylalanine or tryptophan. Clone sizes are given selectively: once, few, many, or a class where the clone is expanded.

cdr3_length j_call v_call clone_size cdr3_aa
16 TRBJ2-3 TRBV7-9 . CASSLASGVGTDTQYF
14 TRBJ1-5 TRBV28 . CASSLTGSNQPQHF
14 TRBJ1-2 TRBV19 once CASSTGQAPYGYTF
15 TRBJ2-3 TRBV7-3 . CASSLSALSTDTQYF
13 TRBJ1-2 TRBV27 . CASSSLSGYGYTF
13 TRBJ1-1 TRBV19 . CASSMGTWEGAFF
13 TRBJ1-2 TRBV5-1 few CASSLGGGYGYTF
16 TRBJ2-7 TRBV5-6 . CASSRTGTSGGYEQYF
13 TRBJ1-1 TRBV5-1 . CASSRGLNTEAFF
13 TRBJ1-2 TRBV28 . CASSLFRAGGYTF
14 TRBJ1-3 TRBV16 once CASSGQFSGNTIYF
15 TRBJ2-7 TRBV5-6 . CASSLGRQSSYEQYF
14 TRBJ1-1 TRBV18 . CASSPRTVNTEAFF
15 TRBJ1-2 TRBV28 . CASSPKKQGGYGYTF
13 TRBJ1-5 TRBV14 . CASSQGLNQPQHF
13 TRBJ2-1 TRBV6-4 . CASSESSYDEQFF
15 TRBJ1-2 TRBV19 . CASSIPDSRVRGYTF
11 TRBJ1-2 TRBV30 . CAWSVVNGYTF
13 TRBJ1-2 TRBV6-6 . CASTALPNYGYTF
11 TRBJ2-7 TRBV4-1 . CASSLQGEQYF
13 TRBJ2-1 TRBV11-2 . CASSGGTYNEQFF
13 TRBJ1-2 TRBV6-6 . CASSPGRNYGYTF
15 TRBJ2-3 TRBV7-3 . CASTLTGVSTDTQYF
10 TRBJ2-5 TRBV28 once CALGVETQYF
16 TRBJ1-5 TRBV28 . CASSLYGGGSNQPQHF
13 TRBJ2-3 TRBV7-9 . CASSPLAGNTQYF
15 TRBJ2-7 TRBV5-1 . CASSLAGTGGAEQYF
16 TRBJ2-3 TRBV11-2 . CASSLGTAFRRNTQYF
16 TRBJ1-1 TRBV11-2 many CASSLGGTAMNTEAFF
16 TRBJ1-1 TRBV9 . CASSAVPGARGTEAFF
12 TRBJ2-5 TRBV30 . CAWRGSQETQYF
12 TRBJ2-1 TRBV29-1 . CSVGTGQGEQFF
16 TRBJ2-6 TRBV28 . CASSLASSSGANVLTF
17 TRBJ2-6 TRBV9 . CASSVVGGGAGANVLTF
11 TRBJ2-7 TRBV5-1 . CASSLSREQYF
13 TRBJ2-7 TRBV19 . CASMSQGAHEQYF
17 TRBJ2-6 TRBV5-3 . CARSARDRGAGANVLTF
14 TRBJ2-1 TRBV6-5 . CASSLVTGYTEQFF
17 TRBJ2-1 TRBV7-8 . CASSLDSGQFIYNEQFF
17 TRBJ1-5 TRBV4-1 once CASSQGLGQGGNQPQHF
15 TRBJ2-4 TRBV7-9 . CASSPGAGRRDIQYF
15 TRBJ1-5 TRBV30 . CAWSVVGRSNQPQHF
16 TRBJ2-3 TRBV30 . CAWSVGTGALTDTQYF
15 TRBJ2-7 TRBV7-3 . CASSLSLAGGGEQYF
14 TRBJ2-2 TRBV7-7 few CASSRDTGAGELFF
14 TRBJ1-1 TRBV19 . CASKIHVANTEAFF
13 TRBJ1-4 TRBV10-3 . CAISGQGGEKLFF